These 25 T cell receptor beta chains originate from one sample sequenced in a study of T cells after yellow fever vaccination. Each CDR3 protein is one row after TCRdb ran MiXCR on the 5' RACE reads. The table includes about 220,000 distinct CDR3 sequences, about 3% detected once. Sample: CD4+ T cells sorted from PBMCs, taken 10 days after the yellow fever booster vaccination. The receptors stem from a man younger than 30 who received the YFV17D yellow fever vaccine.

This clonotype was picked up many times. This chain connects TRBV3-1 to TRBJ1-5; 12 nucleotides line up with TRBD1. This CDR3 is 15 amino acids long. V lost 5 bases to trimming and J lost 7 bases; unmatched junction nucleotides: 6. CDR1 is LGHDT, CDR2 YNNKEL, per germline (reference sequence). The CDR3 DNA follows: TGTGCCAGCAGCTGGGGACAGGGGGCGAGGCAGCCCCAGCATTTT. Translation: CASSWGQGARQPQHF.

In its sample, this clonotype was seen many times. Written as DNA, the CDR3 is TGTGCCATCAGTAAGACAGAAAAAACGAACACTGAAGCTTTCTTT. Amino acid sequence: CAISKTEKTNTEAFF. The genes are TRBV10-3 and TRBJ1-1; perhaps TRBD1 as D (5 bases). V was clipped by 5 bases and J by 1 base, with 14 bases between them. Germline V CDR1 and CDR2: ENHRY, SYGVKD. This CDR3 spans 15 amino acids.

With regard to this clonotype: Mismatch with germline at one junction end may stem from a read error. This rearrangement joins TRBV7-7 to TRBJ2-2, with 13 bases matching TRBD2. The CDR3 has 18 residues. CDR1 is SSHAT and CDR2 is FNYEAQ in the germline V gene (reference sequence). CDR3 DNA sequence: TGTGCTAGCAGCTTAAAACTAGCGGGGGGGACGAACACCGGGGAGCTGTTTTTT. Its translation is CASSLKLAGGTNTGELFF.

V usage is TRBV12-3 or TRBV12-4 and J usage is TRBJ2-3; 10 bases agree with TRBD2. The ends lost 5 bases at V and 7 bases at J; junction bases unmatched: 9. CDR3 length: 15 residues. CDR3 coding DNA: TGTGCCAGCAGTCGGATAGCGGGGGGAGCGAATACGCAGTATTTT. This codes for CASSRIAGGANTQYF.

This clonotype was found many times. This chain connects TRBV12-3 or TRBV12-4 to TRBJ1-2; the D gene is possibly TRBD1 (6 bases). The CDR3 extends over 13 amino acids. V lost 6 bases, J lost 10 bases, and 18 bases lay in between. DNA for the CDR3: TGTGCCAGCAGCGGCACAGGGACCCGGGCCTACACCTTC. Translation: CASSGTGTRAYTF.

This clonotype was picked up many times. This sequence joins TRBV11-2 and TRBJ1-2; the D gene is possibly TRBD1 (5 bases). The CDR3 consists of 11 residues. Germline V gene lookup returns CDR1 SGHAT and CDR2 FQNNGV. The V and J ends lost 2 bases and 7 bases respectively, with 5 bases between them. The DNA of the CDR3 is TGTGCCAGCAGCTTAAGGGGTGGCTACACCTTC. Its translation: CASSLRGGYTF.

This clonotype was seen many times. The gene calls are TRBV5-1 and TRBJ2-5, with D perhaps being TRBD1 or TRBD2 (5 bases each). Per germline, CDR1 SGHRS and CDR2 YFSETQ. CDR3 length: 14 residues. Trimming shortened V by 1 base and J by 4 bases, and 11 bases separated the two germline ends. The CDR3 loop reads CASSLRGRGETQYF. As DNA, the CDR3 is TGCGCCAGCAGCTTGCGGGGCCGGGGAGAGACCCAGTACTTC.

This clonotype has a handful of counts. The CDR3 bases are TGTGCCAGCAGCGCCAGGGGGGCCGGGGAGCTGTTTTTT. Translating gives CASSARGAGELFF. This chain joins TRBV7-2 and TRBJ2-2; maybe TRBD1 (7 bases). Germline V CDR1 and CDR2: SGHTA, FQGNSA. Trimming shortened V by 5 bases and J by 6 bases, and 10 bases separated the two germline ends. The length of the CDR3 is 13 residues.

The chain recombines TRBV5-4 with TRBJ1-2; 8 bases are shared with TRBD1. The CDR3 loop spans 15 amino acids. With V trimmed by 5 bases and J by 5 bases, 11 bases remained unmatched. CDR1 and CDR2 from the germline V gene are SGHNT and YYREEE (reference sequence). As DNA, the CDR3 is TGTGCCAGCAGGAACCCGGACAGGGTGAATTATGGCTACACCTTC. Translation gives CASRNPDRVNYGYTF.

The chain carries TRBV5-8 and TRBJ2-1; a weak D match, TRBD1 (5 bases). The ends were cut back, 10 bases at V and 6 bases at J, with 8 bases in the middle. Germline V lookup: CDR1 SGHTS, CDR2 YDEGEE. CDR3 length: 10 residues. The CDR3 is CAGASNEQFF. DNA for the CDR3: TGTGCCGGGGCCTCCAATGAGCAGTTCTTC.

The gene calls are TRBV5-6 and TRBJ2-1; TRBD2 matches 7 bases. The CDR3 is made up of 14 amino acids. Germline loops: CDR1 SGHDT, CDR2 YYEEEE. Trimming took 2 bases from V and 9 from J; bases not matched to a gene: 8. This CDR3 reads CASSFAGVAGEQFF. DNA for the CDR3: TGTGCCAGCAGCTTTGCGGGGGTTGCGGGTGAGCAGTTCTTC.

This clonotype was seen repeatedly, ten times or more. The J gene is TRBJ2-3, the V gene TRBV18, with 7 bases identical to TRBD1. Per the germline V gene, CDR1 is KGHSH and CDR2 is LQKENI. J lost 7 bases, V lost 5 bases, and 6 bases had no gene match. The CDR3 runs 13 residues. The DNA for the CDR3 is TGTGCCAGCTCATCGACAGGGATTAATACGCAGTATTTT. Translating it yields CASSSTGINTQYF. Filled out from reference TRBV18 and TRBJ2-3, the complete variable domain reads NAGVMQNPRHLVRRRGQEARLRCSPMKGHSHVYWYRQLPEEGLKFMVYLQKENIIDESGMPKERFSAEFPKEGPSILRIQQVVRGDSAAYFCASSSTGINTQYFGPGTRLTVL.

This clonotype was observed many times. The V call is TRBV20-1, the J call TRBJ2-7; 9 bases agree with TRBD1. This CDR3 contains 14 residues. Trimming cost V 6 bases and J 5 bases; bases outside gene matches: 11. The germline V gene has CDR1 DFQATT and CDR2 SNEGSKA (reference sequence). The CDR3 region has the DNA TGCAGTGCCACTACCGGGACAGGGACCGACGAGCAGTACTTC. Its translation: CSATTGTGTDEQYF.

This clonotype has only a few counts. The gene calls are TRBV15 and TRBJ2-5; D might be TRBD2 (6 bases). Germline V CDR1 and CDR2: LNHNV, YYDKDF (reference sequence). V lost 6 bases to trimming and J lost 5 bases, with 10 bases between them. The CDR3 totals 12 residues. The CDR3 DNA sequence: TGTGCCACCAGACTGGGAGGCGAGACCCAGTACTTC. As protein: CATRLGGETQYF.

The sample holds a few counts of this clonotype. The chain recombines TRBV20-1 with TRBJ2-2; possible D gene TRBD1, 6 bases. The CDR3 loop spans 14 amino acids. CDR1 is DFQATT, CDR2 SNEGSKA, per germline (reference sequence). Trimming shortened V by 6 bases and J by 8 bases, and 19 bases separated the two germline ends. The CDR3 is CSARGSKGVGELFF. CDR3 DNA: TGCAGTGCCCGAGGGTCAAAGGGGGTAGGGGAGCTGTTTTTT.

This clonotype has at least ten counts. The chain links TRBV7-9 to TRBJ1-4, with D unclear. This CDR3 has 14 amino acids. With 4 bases removed from V and 3 bases from J, the gap between germline ends came to 9 bases. Per the germline V gene, CDR1 is SEHNR and CDR2 is FQNEAQ (reference sequence). The CDR3 DNA reads as TGTGCCAGCAGCTGGTGGTTCGCTAATGAAAAACTGTTTTTT. This translates into CASSWWFANEKLFF.

The V and J genes are TRBV5-5 and TRBJ1-2, with D possibly TRBD1 on 5 matching bases. The CDR3 covers 12 residues. CDR1 and CDR2 from the germline V gene are SGHKS and YYEKEE (reference sequence). V lost 2 bases and J lost 8, with 10 bases in between. CDR3 amino acids: CASSFRASGYTF. CDR3 coding DNA: TGTGCCAGCAGCTTCAGGGCAAGCGGCTACACCTTC.

The rearrangement uses TRBV5-1 and TRBJ2-1; the D gene is possibly TRBD1 (6 bases). CDR3 size: 15 residues. V lost 0 bases and J 0 bases, leaving 7 bases between the germline ends. The germline CDR1 and CDR2 sequences are SGHRS and YFSETQ. The chain's CDR3 is CASSLEGDSYNEQFF. The CDR3 DNA is TGCGCCAGCAGCTTGGAGGGGGACTCCTACAATGAGCAGTTCTTC.

The table lists this clonotype with a few counts. The gene calls are TRBV5-5 and TRBJ1-1; TRBD1 might be the D (5 bases). From germline, CDR1 is SGHKS and CDR2 YYEKEE (reference sequence). The CDR3 contains 16 residues. Trimming took off 0 bases at V and 0 bases at J, with 12 bases between the two ends. CDR3 nucleotides: TGTGCCAGCAGCTTGGTAACTTGGACAATGAACACTGAAGCTTTCTTT. Translated: CASSLVTWTMNTEAFF.

A word on this clonotype: A junction boundary mismatches the germline segment, possibly from a read error. The chain couples TRBV12-3 or TRBV12-4 to TRBJ2-7; 13 nucleotides align to TRBD2. The CDR3 covers 15 residues. CDR3: CASSLGTSGAYEQHF. CDR3 nucleotides: TGTGCCAGCAGCCTCGGGACTAGCGGGGCCTACGAGCAGCACTTC.

The chain links TRBV12-3 or TRBV12-4 to TRBJ1-4; TRBD1 agrees at 9 bases. The CDR3 is 17 amino acids. The V and J ends lost 5 bases and 6 bases, in that order; junction bases with no gene match: 13. CDR3: CASSHTEGQGLDEKLFF. CDR3 in DNA: TGTGCCAGCAGTCACACCGAGGGACAGGGATTGGATGAAAAACTGTTTTTT.

At least ten counts were recorded for this clonotype. The J gene is TRBJ2-5, the V gene TRBV4-3; no definite D call. The CDR3 covers 15 residues. Germline-derived CDR1 and CDR2 are LGHNA and YSLEER. The ends were cut back, 1 base at V and 0 bases at J, with 9 bases in the middle. CDR3 bases: TGCGCCAGCAGCCAAGGGGTGGGGTACCAAGAGACCCAGTACTTC. Translating it yields CASSQGVGYQETQYF.

The CDR3 loop is CASSESGARDGYTF. The CDR3 nucleotides read TGTGCCAGCAGTGAATCTGGGGCTCGGGATGGCTACACCTTC. V is TRBV25-1 and J is TRBJ1-2, with a possible D match to TRBD1 (5 bases). In germline, CDR1 is MGHDK, CDR2 SYGVNS. The CDR3 extends over 14 amino acids. Between the trimmed V and J ends, which lost 1 base and 6 bases, there was a span of 12 bases.

The rearrangement links TRBV24-1 to TRBJ2-2; 7 nucleotides align to TRBD1. Unmatched junction bases numbered 10, after V lost 4 bases and J lost 3 bases. There are 17 residues in the CDR3. From germline, CDR1 is KGHDR and CDR2 SFDVKD. This chain's CDR3 is CATSDQRQGSDTGELFF. The CDR3, as DNA: TGTGCCACCAGTGACCAGCGACAGGGTTCCGACACCGGGGAGCTGTTTTTT.

CDR3 in amino acids: CSARNYRGGTEAFF. CDR3 nucleotide sequence: TGCAGTGCTAGAAACTACAGGGGAGGGACTGAAGCTTTCTTT. The V call is TRBV20-1, the J call TRBJ1-1, with 7 positions matching TRBD1. The CDR3 runs to 14 residues. CDR1 and CDR2 (germline): DFQATT, SNEGSKA (reference sequence). With V trimmed by 2 bases and J by 5 bases, 8 bases remained unmatched.